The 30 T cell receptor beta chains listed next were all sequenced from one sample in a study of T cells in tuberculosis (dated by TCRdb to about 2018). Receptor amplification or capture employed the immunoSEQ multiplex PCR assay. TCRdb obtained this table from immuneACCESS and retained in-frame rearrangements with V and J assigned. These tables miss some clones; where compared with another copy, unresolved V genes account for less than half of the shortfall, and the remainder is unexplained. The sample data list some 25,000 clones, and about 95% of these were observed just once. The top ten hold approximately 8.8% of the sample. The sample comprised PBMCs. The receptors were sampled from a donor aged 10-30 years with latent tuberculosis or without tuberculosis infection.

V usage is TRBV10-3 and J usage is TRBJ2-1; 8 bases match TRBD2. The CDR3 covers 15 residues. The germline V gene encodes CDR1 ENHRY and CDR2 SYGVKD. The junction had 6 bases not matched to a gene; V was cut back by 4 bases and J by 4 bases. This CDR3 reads CAISGRGATYNEQFF. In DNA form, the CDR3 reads TGTGCCATCAGTGGGCGGGGGGCCACATACAATGAGCAGTTCTTC.

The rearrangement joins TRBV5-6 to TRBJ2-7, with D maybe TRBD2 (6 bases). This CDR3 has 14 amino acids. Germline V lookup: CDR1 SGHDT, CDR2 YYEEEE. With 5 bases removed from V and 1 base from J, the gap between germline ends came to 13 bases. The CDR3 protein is CASSYGTVSYEQYV. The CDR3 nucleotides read TGTGCCAGCAGTTATGGGACTGTTTCCTACGAGCAGTACGTC.

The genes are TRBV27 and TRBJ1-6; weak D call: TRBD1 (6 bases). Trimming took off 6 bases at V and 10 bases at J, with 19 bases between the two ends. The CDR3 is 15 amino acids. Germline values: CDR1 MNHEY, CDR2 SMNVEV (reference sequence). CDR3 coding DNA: TGTGCCAGCAGCTTCAACAACGCTAGGGGGTCACCCCTCCACTTT. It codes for CASSFNNARGSPLHF.

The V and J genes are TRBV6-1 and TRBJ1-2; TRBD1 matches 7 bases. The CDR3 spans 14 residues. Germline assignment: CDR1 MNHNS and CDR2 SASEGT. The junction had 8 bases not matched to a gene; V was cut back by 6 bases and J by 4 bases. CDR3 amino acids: CASRGPGQSYGYTF. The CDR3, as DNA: TGTGCCAGCAGAGGCCCGGGACAGAGCTATGGCTACACCTTC.

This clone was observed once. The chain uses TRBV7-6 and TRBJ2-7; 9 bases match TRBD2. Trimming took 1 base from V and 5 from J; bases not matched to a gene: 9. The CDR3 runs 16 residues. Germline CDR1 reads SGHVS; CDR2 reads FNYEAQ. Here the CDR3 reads CASSLGLAGGHNEQYF. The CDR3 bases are TGTGCCAGCAGCTTAGGATTGGCGGGGGGGCACAACGAGCAGTACTTC.

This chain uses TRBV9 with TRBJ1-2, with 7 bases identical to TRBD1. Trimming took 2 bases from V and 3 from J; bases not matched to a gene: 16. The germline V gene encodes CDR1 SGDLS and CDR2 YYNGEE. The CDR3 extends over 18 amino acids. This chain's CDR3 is CASSVGSGATGKDYGYTF. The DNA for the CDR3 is TGTGCCAGCAGCGTCGGCTCAGGGGCGACAGGGAAGGACTATGGCTACACCTTC. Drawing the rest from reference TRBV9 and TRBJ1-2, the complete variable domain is DSGVTQTPKHLITATGQRVTLRCSPRSGDLSVYWYQQSLDQGLQFLIQYYNGEERAKGNILERFSAQQFPDLHSELNLSSLELGDSALYFCASSVGSGATGKDYGYTFGSGTRLTVV.

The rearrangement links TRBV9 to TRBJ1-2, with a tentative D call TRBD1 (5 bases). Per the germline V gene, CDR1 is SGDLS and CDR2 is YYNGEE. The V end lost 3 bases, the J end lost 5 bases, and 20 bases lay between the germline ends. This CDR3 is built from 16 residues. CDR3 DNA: TGTGCCAGCAGCGAGGGTCCCCAGGGTGGCGGTTATGGCTACACCTTC. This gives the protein CASSEGPQGGGYGYTF.

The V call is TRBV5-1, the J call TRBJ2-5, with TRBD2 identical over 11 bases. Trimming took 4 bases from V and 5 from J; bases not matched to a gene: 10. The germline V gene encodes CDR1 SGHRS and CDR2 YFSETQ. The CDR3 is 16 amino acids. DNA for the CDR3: TGCGCCAGCAGCCCCGTTAGCGGGGGGGCCGACGAGACCCAGTACTTC. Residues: CASSPVSGGADETQYF.

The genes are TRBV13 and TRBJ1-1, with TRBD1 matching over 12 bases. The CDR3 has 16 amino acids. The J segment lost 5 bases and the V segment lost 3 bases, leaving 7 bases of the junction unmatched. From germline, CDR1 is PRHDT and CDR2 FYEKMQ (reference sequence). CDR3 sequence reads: CASSLGGQGAYTEAFF. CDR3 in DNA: TGTGCCAGCAGCTTGGGGGGACAGGGGGCATATACTGAAGCTTTCTTT.

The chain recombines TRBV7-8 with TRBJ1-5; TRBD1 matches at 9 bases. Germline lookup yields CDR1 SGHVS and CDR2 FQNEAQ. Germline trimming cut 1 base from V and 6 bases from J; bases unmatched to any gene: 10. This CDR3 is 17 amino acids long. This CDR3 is CASSLGEDRGAGQPQHF. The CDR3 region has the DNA TGTGCCAGCAGCTTAGGAGAGGACAGGGGAGCAGGTCAGCCCCAGCATTTT.

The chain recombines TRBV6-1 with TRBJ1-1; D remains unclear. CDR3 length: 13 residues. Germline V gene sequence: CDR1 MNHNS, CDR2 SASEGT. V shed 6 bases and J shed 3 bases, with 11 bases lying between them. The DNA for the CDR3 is TGTGCCAGCAGCGTGAGATCTCACACTGAAGCTTTCTTT. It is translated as CASSVRSHTEAFF.

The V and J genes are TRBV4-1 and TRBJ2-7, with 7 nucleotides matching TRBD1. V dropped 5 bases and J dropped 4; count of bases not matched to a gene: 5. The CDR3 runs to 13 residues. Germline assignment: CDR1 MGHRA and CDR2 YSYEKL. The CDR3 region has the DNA TGCGCCAGCAGCGAGGACAGGTTTTACGAGCAGTACGTC. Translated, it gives CASSEDRFYEQYV.

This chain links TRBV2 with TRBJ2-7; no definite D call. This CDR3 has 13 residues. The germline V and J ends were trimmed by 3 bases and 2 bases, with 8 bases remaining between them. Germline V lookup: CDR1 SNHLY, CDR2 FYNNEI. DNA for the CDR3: TGTGCCAGCAGTGAGCCAGGAACCTACGAGCAGTACTTC. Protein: CASSEPGTYEQYF.

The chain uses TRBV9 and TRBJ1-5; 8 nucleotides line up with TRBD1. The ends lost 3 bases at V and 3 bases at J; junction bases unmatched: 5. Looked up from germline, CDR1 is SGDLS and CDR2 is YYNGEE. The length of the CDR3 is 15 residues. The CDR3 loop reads CASSGGTGLNQPQHF. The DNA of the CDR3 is TGTGCCAGCAGCGGTGGGACAGGACTCAATCAGCCCCAGCATTTT.

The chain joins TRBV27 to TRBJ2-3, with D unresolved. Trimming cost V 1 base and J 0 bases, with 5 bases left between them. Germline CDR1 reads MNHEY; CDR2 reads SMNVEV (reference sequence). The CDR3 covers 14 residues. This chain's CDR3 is CASSLFSSTDTQYF. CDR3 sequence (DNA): TGTGCCAGCAGTTTATTCTCGAGCACAGATACGCAGTATTTT.

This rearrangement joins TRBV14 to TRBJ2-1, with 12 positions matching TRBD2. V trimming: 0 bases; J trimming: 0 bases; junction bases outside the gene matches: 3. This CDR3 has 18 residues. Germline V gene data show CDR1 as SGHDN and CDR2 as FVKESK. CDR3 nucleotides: TGTGCCAGCAGCCAAGAGCTAGCGGGGGGGCCCTCCTACAATGAGCAGTTCTTC. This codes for CASSQELAGGPSYNEQFF.

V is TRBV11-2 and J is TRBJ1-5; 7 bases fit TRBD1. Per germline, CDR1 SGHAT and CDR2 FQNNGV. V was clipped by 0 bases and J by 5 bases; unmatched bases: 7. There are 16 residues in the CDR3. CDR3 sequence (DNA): TGTGCCAGCAGCTTAGATCAGGCAGGGGGGTATCAGCCCCAGCATTTT. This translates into CASSLDQAGGYQPQHF.

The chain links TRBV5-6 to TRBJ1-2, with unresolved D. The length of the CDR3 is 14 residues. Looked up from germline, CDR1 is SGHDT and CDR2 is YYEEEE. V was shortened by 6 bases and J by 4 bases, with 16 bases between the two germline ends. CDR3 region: CASTAEGSLYGYTF. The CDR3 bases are TGTGCCAGCACCGCCGAGGGCAGCCTCTATGGCTACACCTTC.

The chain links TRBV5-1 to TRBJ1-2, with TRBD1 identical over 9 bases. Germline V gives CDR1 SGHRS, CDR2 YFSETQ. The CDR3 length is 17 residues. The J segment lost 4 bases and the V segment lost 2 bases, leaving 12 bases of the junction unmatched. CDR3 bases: TGCGCCAGCAGCTTAATAGGACAGGGGAGGGGATCCTATGGCTACACCTTC. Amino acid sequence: CASSLIGQGRGSYGYTF.

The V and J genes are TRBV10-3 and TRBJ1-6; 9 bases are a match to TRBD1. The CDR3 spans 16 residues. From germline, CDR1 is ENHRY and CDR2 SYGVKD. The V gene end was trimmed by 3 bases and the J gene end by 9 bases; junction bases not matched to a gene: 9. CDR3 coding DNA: TGTGCCATCAGTGAAAAACAGGGGGCCACCAGTTCACCCCTCCACTTT. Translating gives CAISEKQGATSSPLHF.

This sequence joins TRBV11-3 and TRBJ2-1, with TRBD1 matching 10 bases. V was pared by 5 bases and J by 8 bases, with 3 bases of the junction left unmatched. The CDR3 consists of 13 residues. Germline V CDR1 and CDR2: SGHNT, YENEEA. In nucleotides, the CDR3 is TGTGCCAGCAGCCGGGACAGGGGAGATGAGCAGTTCTTC. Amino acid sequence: CASSRDRGDEQFF.

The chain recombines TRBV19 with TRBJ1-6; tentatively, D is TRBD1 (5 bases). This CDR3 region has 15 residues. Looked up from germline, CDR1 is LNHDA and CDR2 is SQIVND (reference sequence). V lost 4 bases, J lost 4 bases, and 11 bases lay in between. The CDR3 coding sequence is TGTGCCAGTAGTAGGGGACTGACTTATAATTCACCCCTCCACTTT. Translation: CASSRGLTYNSPLHF.

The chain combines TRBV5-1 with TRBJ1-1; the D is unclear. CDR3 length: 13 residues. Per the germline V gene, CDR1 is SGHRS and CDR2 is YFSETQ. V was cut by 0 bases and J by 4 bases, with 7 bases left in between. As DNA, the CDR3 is TGCGCCAGCAGCTTGGAGCTTTCCACTGAAGCTTTCTTT. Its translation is CASSLELSTEAFF.

CDR3 in amino acids: CASHGGAQRSPLHF. The CDR3 DNA reads TGTGCCAGCCATGGAGGGGCCCAGAGGTCACCCCTCCACTTT. The rearrangement links TRBV2 to TRBJ1-6, with D perhaps TRBD1 (5 bases). Trimming pared 8 bases from V and 10 bases from J, leaving 18 bases between. This CDR3 is 14 amino acids long. CDR1 and CDR2 from the germline V gene are SNHLY and FYNNEI.

The CDR3 bases are TGTGCCAGTAGTGGTAGGGGTGGCGAGACCCAGTACTTC. This translates into CASSGRGGETQYF. The chain has TRBV19 and TRBJ2-5; TRBD1 is a possible D gene (5 bases). V lost 5 bases and J 5 bases, leaving 12 bases between the germline ends. Germline assignment: CDR1 LNHDA and CDR2 SQIVND (reference sequence). CDR3 size: 13 residues.

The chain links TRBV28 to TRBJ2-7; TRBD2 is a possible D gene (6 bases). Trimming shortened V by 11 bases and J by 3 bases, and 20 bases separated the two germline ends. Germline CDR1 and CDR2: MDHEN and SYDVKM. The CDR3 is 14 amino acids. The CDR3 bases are TGTGCCTCAGGCGGGGCAGCGGCTAGCTACGAGCAGTACGTC. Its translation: CASGGAAASYEQYV.

CDR3 in amino acids: CASSPDRGYEQYF. The CDR3 DNA sequence: TGTGCCAGCTCCCCGGACAGGGGTTACGAGCAGTACTTC. This sequence joins TRBV7-3 and TRBJ2-7, with TRBD1 identical over 9 bases. Trimming removed 8 bases from V and 4 bases from J; junction bases left unmatched: 6. The germline V gene encodes CDR1 SGHTA and CDR2 FQGTGA. This CDR3 has 13 residues. Using reference TRBV7-3 and TRBJ2-7 for the parts outside the CDR3, the full variable domain is GAGVSQTPSNKVTEKGKYVELRCDPISGHTALYWYRQSLGQGPEFLIYFQGTGAADDSGLPNDRFFAVRPEGSVSTLKIQRTERGDSAVYLCASSPDRGYEQYFGPGTRLTVT.

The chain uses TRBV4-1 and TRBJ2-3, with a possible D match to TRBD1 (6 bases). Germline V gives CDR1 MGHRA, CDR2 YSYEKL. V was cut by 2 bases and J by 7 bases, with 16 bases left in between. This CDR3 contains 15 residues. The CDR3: CASSQYPQGRNTQYF. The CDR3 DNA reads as TGCGCCAGCAGCCAATACCCGCAGGGGAGAAATACGCAGTATTTT.

The CDR3 loop reads CASSPGASGNTIYF. CDR3 bases: TGTGCCAGCTCACCAGGAGCCTCTGGAAACACCATATATTTT. V usage is TRBV18 and J usage is TRBJ1-3; D is ambiguous. V was trimmed by 2 bases and J by 0 bases, leaving 5 bases between them. The CDR3 is 14 amino acids. Germline CDR1 is KGHSH and CDR2 is LQKENI. The full variable domain, its missing parts supplied by reference TRBV18 and TRBJ1-3, is NAGVMQNPRHLVRRRGQEARLRCSPMKGHSHVYWYRQLPEEGLKFMVYLQKENIIDESGMPKERFSAEFPKEGPSILRIQQVVRGDSAAYFCASSPGASGNTIYFGEGSWLTVV.

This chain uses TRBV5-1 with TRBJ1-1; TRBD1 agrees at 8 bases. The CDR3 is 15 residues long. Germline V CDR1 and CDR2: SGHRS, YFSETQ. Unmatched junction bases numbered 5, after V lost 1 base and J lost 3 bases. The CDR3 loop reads CASSLRQGIDTEAFF. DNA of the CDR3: TGCGCCAGCAGCTTGCGACAGGGGATAGACACTGAAGCTTTCTTT. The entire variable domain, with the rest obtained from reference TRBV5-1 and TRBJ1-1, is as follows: KAGVTQTPRYLIKTRGQQVTLSCSPISGHRSVSWYQQTPGQGLQFLFEYFSETQRNKGNFPGRFSGRQFSNSRSEMNVSTLELGDSALYLCASSLRQGIDTEAFFGQGTRLTVV.